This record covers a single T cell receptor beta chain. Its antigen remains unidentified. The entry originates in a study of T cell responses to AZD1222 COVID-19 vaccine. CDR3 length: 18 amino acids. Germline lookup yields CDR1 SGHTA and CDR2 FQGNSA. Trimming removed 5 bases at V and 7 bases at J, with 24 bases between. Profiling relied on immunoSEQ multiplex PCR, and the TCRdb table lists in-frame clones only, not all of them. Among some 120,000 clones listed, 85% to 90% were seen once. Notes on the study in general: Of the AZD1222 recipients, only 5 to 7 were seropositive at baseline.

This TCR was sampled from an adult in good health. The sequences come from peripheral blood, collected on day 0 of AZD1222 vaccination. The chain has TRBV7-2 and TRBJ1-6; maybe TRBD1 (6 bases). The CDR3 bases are TGTGCCAGCAGCGAGGGGGGCAGGGGACCCTGGTGGAATTCACCCCTCCACTTT. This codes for CASSEGGRGPWWNSPLHF.